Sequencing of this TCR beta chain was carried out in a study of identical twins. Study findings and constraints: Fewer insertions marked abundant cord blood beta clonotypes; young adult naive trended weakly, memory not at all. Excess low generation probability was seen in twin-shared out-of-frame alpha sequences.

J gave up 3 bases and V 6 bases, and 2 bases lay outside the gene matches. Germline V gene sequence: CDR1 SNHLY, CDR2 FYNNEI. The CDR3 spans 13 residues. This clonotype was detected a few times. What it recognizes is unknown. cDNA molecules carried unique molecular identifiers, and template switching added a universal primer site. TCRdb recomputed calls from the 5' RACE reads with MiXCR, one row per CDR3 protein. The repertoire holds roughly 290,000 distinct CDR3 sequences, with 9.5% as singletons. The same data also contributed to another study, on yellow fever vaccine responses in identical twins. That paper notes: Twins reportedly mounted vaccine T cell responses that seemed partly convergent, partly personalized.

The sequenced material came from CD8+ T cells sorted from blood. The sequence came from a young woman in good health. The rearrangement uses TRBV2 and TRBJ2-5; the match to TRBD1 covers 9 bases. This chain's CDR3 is CASRTGGEETQYF. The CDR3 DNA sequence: TGTGCCAGCAGGACAGGGGGAGAAGAGACCCAGTACTTC.